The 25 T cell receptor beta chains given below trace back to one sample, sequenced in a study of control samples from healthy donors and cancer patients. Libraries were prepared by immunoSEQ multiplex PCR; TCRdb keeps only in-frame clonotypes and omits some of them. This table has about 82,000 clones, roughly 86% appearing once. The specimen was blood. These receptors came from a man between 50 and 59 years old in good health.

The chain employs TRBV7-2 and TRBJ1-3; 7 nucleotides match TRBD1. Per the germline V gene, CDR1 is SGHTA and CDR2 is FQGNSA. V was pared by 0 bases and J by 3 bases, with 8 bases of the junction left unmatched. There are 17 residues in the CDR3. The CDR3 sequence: CASSLALYQGGGNTIYF. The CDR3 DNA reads TGTGCCAGCAGCTTAGCGCTCTACCAGGGGGGTGGAAACACCATATATTTT.

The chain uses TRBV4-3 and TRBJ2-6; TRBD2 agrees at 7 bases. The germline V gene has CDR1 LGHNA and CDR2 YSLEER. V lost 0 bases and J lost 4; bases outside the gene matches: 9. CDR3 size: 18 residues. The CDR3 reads CASSQDGEGWSGANVLTF. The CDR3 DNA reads TGCGCCAGCAGCCAAGATGGGGAGGGTTGGTCGGGGGCCAACGTCCTGACTTTC.

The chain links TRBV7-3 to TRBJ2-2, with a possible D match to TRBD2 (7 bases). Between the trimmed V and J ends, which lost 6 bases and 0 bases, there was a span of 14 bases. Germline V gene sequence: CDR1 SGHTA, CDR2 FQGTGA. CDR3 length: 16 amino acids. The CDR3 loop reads CASSVRGASNTGELFF. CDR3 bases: TGTGCCAGCAGTGTTCGGGGGGCCTCGAACACCGGGGAGCTGTTTTTT.

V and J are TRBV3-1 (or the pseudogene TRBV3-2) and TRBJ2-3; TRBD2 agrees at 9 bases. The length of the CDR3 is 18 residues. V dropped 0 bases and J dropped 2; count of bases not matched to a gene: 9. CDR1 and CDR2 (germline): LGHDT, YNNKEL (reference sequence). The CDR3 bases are TGTGCCAGCAGCCAAGATTCTGCGAGCGGGAGGCCCACAGATACGCAGTATTTT. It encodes CASSQDSASGRPTDTQYF.

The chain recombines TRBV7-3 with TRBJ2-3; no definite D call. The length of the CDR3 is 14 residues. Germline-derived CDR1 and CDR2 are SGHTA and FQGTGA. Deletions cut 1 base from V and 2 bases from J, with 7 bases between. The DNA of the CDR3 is TGTGCCAGCAGCTTAATCCCATTCACAGATACGCAGTATTTT. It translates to CASSLIPFTDTQYF.

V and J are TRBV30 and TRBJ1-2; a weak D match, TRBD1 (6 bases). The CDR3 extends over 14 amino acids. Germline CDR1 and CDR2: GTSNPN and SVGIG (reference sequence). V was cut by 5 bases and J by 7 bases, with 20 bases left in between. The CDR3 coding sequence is TGTGCCTGGTCCGACGGAGGGGGATGGAGTGGCTACACCTTC. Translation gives CAWSDGGGWSGYTF.

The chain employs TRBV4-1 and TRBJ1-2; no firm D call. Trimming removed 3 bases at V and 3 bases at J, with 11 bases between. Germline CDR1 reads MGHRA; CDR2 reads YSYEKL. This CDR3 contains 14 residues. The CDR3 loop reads CASSHTLPYYGYTF. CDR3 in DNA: TGCGCCAGCAGCCATACCCTCCCTTACTATGGCTACACCTTC.

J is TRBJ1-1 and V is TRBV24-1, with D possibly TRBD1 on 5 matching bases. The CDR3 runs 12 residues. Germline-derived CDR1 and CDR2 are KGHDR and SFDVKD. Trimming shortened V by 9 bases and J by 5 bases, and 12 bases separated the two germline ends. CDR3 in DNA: TGTGCCACCCGAGGGGCCGAAACTGAAGCTTTCTTT. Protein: CATRGAETEAFF.

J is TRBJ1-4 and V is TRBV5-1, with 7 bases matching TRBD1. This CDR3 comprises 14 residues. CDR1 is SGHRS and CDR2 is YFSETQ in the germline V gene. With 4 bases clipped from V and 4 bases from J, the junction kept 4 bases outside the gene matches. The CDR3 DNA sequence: TGCGCCAGCAGCCCCGGGACAGATAATGAAAAACTGTTTTTT. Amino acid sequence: CASSPGTDNEKLFF.

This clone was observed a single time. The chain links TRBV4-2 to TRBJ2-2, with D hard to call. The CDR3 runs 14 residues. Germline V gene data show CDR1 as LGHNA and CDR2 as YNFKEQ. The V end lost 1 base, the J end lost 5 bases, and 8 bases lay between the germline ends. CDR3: CASSQAGSTGELFF. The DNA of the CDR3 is TGTGCCAGCAGCCAAGCTGGGTCTACCGGGGAGCTGTTTTTT.

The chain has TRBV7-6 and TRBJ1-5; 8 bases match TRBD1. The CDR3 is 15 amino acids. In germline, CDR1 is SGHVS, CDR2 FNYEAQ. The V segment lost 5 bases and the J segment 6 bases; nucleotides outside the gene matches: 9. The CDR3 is CASSPQDRVGQPQHF. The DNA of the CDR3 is TGTGCCAGCAGCCCTCAGGACAGGGTGGGTCAGCCCCAGCATTTT.

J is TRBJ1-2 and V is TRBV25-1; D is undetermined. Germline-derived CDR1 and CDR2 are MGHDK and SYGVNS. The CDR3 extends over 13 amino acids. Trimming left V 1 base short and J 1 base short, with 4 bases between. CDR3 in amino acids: CASSESYNYGYTF. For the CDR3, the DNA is TGTGCCAGCAGTGAATCCTATAACTATGGCTACACCTTC.

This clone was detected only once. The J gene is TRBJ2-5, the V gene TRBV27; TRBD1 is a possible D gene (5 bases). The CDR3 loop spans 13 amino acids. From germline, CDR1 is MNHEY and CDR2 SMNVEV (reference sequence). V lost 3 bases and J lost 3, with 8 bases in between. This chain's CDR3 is CASSFTGEETQYF. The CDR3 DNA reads TGTGCCAGCAGTTTTACAGGCGAAGAGACCCAGTACTTC.

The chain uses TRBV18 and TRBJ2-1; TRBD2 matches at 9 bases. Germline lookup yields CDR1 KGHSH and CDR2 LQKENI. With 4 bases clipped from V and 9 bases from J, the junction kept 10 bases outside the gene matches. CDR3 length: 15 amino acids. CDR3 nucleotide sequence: TGTGCCAGCTCACTGGGTGGGACTAGCTCAGTTGAGCAGTTCTTC. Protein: CASSLGGTSSVEQFF.

The DNA for the CDR3 is TGTGCCAGCAGCCCCCGGGATGGGGAGGCCAAAAACATTCAGTACTTC. It yields the protein CASSPRDGEAKNIQYF. V is TRBV9 and J is TRBJ2-4, with D maybe TRBD2 (5 bases). Trimming stripped 4 bases from V and 1 base from J, with 15 bases between. Per the germline V gene, CDR1 is SGDLS and CDR2 is YYNGEE. There are 16 residues in the CDR3.

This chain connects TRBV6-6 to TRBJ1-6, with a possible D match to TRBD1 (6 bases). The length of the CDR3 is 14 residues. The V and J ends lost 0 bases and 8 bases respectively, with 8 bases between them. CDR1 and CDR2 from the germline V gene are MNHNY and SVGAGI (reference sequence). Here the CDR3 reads CASSYSRGDSPLHF. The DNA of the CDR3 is TGTGCCAGCAGTTACTCAAGGGGGGATTCACCCCTCCACTTT.

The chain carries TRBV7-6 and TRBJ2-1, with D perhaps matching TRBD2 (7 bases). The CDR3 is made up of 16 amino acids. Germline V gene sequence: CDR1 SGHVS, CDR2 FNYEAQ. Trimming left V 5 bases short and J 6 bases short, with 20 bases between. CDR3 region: CASSGWGGELPNEQFF. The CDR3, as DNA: TGTGCCAGCAGCGGGTGGGGGGGCGAGTTGCCCAATGAGCAGTTCTTC.

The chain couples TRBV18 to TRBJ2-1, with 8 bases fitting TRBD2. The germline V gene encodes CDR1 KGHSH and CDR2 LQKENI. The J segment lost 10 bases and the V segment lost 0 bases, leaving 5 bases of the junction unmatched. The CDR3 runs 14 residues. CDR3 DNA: TGTGCCAGCTCACCACCGACTAGCGTCAGGGAGCAGTTCTTC. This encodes CASSPPTSVREQFF.

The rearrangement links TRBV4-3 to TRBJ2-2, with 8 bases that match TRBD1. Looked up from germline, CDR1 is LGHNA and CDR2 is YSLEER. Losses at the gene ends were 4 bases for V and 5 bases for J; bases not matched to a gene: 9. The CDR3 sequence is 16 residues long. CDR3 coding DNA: TGCGCCAGCAGCCCTCCCGGACAGGGATCGACCGGGGAGCTGTTTTTT. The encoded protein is CASSPPGQGSTGELFF.

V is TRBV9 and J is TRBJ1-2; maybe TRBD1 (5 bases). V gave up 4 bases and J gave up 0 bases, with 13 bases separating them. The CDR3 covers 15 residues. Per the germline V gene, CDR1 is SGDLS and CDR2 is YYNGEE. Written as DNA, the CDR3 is TGTGCCAGCAGCTTGACAGTTTCTTCTAACTATGGCTACACCTTC. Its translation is CASSLTVSSNYGYTF.

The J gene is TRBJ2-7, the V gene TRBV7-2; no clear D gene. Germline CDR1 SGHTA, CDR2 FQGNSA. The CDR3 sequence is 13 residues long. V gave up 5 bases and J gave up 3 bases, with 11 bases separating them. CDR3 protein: CASSPRNVYEQYF. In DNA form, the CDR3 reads TGTGCCAGCAGCCCCAGAAACGTCTACGAGCAGTACTTC.

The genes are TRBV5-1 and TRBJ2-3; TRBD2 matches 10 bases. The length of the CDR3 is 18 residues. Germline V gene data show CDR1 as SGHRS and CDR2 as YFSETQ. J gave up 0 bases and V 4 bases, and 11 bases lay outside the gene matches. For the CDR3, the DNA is TGCGCCAGCAGCCGAATGGGACTAGCGTACCCTAGCACAGATACGCAGTATTTT. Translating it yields CASSRMGLAYPSTDTQYF.

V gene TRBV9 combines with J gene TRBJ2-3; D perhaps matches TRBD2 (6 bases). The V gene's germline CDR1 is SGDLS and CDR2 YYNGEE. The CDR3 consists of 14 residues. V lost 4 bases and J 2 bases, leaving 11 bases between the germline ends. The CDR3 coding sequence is TGTGCCAGCAGCCCGTGGGACTTCACAGATACGCAGTATTTT. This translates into CASSPWDFTDTQYF.

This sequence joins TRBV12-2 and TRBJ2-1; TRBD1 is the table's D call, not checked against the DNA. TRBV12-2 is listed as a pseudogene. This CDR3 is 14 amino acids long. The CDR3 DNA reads TGTGCAAGTCGCGCCAGGGAAGGCCACAATGAGCAGTTCTTC. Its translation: CASRAREGHNEQFF.

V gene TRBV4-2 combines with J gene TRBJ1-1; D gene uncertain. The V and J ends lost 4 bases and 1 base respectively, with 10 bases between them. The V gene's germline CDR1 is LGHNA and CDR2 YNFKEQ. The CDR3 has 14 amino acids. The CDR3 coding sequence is TGTGCCAGCAGCCCACTATGGGAGAACACTGAAGCTTTCTTT. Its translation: CASSPLWENTEAFF.